The sequence of this TCR beta chain was determined in a study of beta chain features in type 1 diabetes. The study's findings and limits: Among all four CD4+ subsets, Type 1 diabetes patients had TCRB CDR3s that were moderately but significantly shorter.

The sample holds a few counts of this clone. Its antigen is not identified. Reverse transcribing all isolated RNA meant expressed TCRB transcripts were sequenced. Generated by immunoSEQ multiplex PCR, the TCRdb table keeps only in-frame clones and is missing some. The sample lists fewer than 300,000 clones; approximately 11% were seen once. The sample taken for sequencing was naive CD4+ T cells from blood. The TCR comes from a man aged 25-40 years with type 1 diabetes.

CDR3 in DNA: TGTGCCATCAGCGGGAGAGCGGGGTGGGGCACAGATACGCAGTATTTT. Protein sequence: CAISGRAGWGTDTQYF. The genes are TRBV10-3 and TRBJ2-3, with 7 nucleotides matching TRBD2. The germline CDR1 and CDR2 sequences are ENHRY and SYGVKD. Unmatched junction bases numbered 10, after V lost 6 bases and J lost 1 base. The CDR3 totals 16 residues.